This TCR beta chain was retrieved from a study of cytomegalovirus exposure and HLA in healthy donors listed by TCRdb under 2017. As for the study more broadly: According to an earlier analysis of a few hundred of the donors, about 179 million T cells yielded 90 million to 140 million unique TCR beta sequences and approximately 300 Gb of sequence data. An early release that covered about 600 HLA-typed donors contained 300 to 350 gigabases of sequencing data and tens of millions of unique TCR sequences. Of the 300 to 500 genotyped donors, 81% were placed in the genetic ancestry cluster associated with self-reported Caucasian donors. The study was designed to test whether signatures of past pathogen exposure could be identified by cataloging public T cell receptors. The study used immunosequencing to profile the T cell repertoires of around 600 subjects and linked those repertoires to cytomegalovirus serostatus. A separate validation cohort of some 130 different subjects was used in addition to the approximately 640-subject first cohort. To predict cytomegalovirus infection status, the study combined high-throughput TCR immunosequencing, statistical association of individual TCRs with disease status, and machine learning. A later analysis re-examined previously published TCR beta repertoires from 610 or so donors and added high-resolution HLA genotyping to investigate patterns of TCR occurrence. The later analysis used no new phenotypic data to find candidate immune exposures, relying instead on TCR beta sequences and their occurrence across donors. An earlier analysis of a few hundred of the donors applied high-throughput TCR beta sequencing to assess whether each TCR beta V gene segment acted as functional or pseudogenic. Alongside the repertoire data, information on donor age, sex, ethnicity and CMV serostatus was compiled. In a later genetic analysis, genome-wide SNP genotypes for about three fifths of the roughly 670 donors were used, and that subset was treated as a discovery cohort. All discovery cohort repertoires had been generated using a single sequencing platform. Class I and class II HLA loci were covered by the typing at four-digit resolution. Typing coverage varied by locus: 629-630 donors for A, B, C, DRB1 and DQB1; some 520 for DQA1; approximately 610 for DPA1; under 490 for DPB1. Roughly 5 DR-DQ haplotypes were handled as single units for association and clustering, since linkage in the cohort was strong. Among 300 to 450 genotyped donors of the cohort, an average of 235,054 unique TCR beta nucleotide sequences were sequenced per donor, about a sixth of them non-productive. Study-level results and caveats: The classifier was reported to diagnose cytomegalovirus status with high specificity and sensitivity in both the original cohort and the validation cohort. In the study, approximately 150 TCR beta chains were listed as associated with cytomegalovirus. Compared with the roughly 720-donor mean, donors in an Asian-associated ancestry cluster had fewer N-insertions in productive TCRs, according to a later genetic analysis. A group of highly shared sequence variants was considered likely to be a technical artifact of the sequencing pipeline. A later analysis found that most CMV-associated TCR beta chains appeared HLA-restricted, with HLA associations seemingly driven largely by CMV exposure. Assigning TCR associations to individual alleles was difficult when HLA alleles, especially DR and DQ, strongly co-occurred. Because HLA typing was unavailable for some donors at each locus, only the typed subset was used in association tests. This cohort had only TCR beta chains sequenced, and the lack of alpha or paired-chain data limited which features could be detected. According to the authors, the approach could potentially be generalized to other disease states and immunological phenotypes. In a later analysis, more than 15,000 TCR beta sequences were associated with specific HLA alleles at a false discovery rate of 0.05. Linkage disequilibrium might explain the correlated functional status among segregating V segments, but an unknown experimental factor could not be excluded. Roughly uniform sequencing depth across donors was assumed in presence/absence analyses, although this assumption may not hold. Immune exposure information for the cohort was limited to CMV serostatus. Because the 87-base-pair reads could not distinguish some IMGT-functional V segments, including TRBV6-2 and TRBV6-3, those segments were excluded. Over 15 rarely observed V segments, including chromosome 9 orphons, were excluded from the earlier analysis of just under 600 of the donors because counts were too low. According to a later analysis, TCR association rates differed among HLA loci, with DRB1 alleles showing the most associated TCRs and HLA-C alleles showing the fewest. Most TCR sequences were observed very rarely across donors, whereas some public TCRs were present in many individuals. In vitro tests confirmed that three of the cytomegalovirus-associated TCR beta chains recognize cytomegalovirus antigens. According to a later analysis, parvovirus B19, influenza, CMV and Epstein-Barr virus appeared linked to several top co-occurrence clusters. In an earlier analysis of 450 to 750 of the donors, most TCR beta V segments appeared in productive rearrangements about 87% or about 30% of the time, broadly matching IMGT annotations. A further reported finding was that TCR beta sequences accurately predicted the HLA-A and HLA-B alleles for most subjects in the first cohort. An association between a missense DCLRE1C variant and V-gene and J-gene trimming of TCR beta chains was found in a later genetic analysis and replicated in an independent cohort. Compared with equally common non-associated chains, HLA-associated TCR beta chains in a later analysis were more clonally expanded and had lower generation probabilities.

As regards this clone: Its antigen is not yet known.

The CDR3 runs 13 amino acids, cysteine and phenylalanine included. Just the 39-base CDR3 DNA is kept, in frame starting at base 1. From the germline V gene, CDR1 is SQVTM and CDR2 is ANQGSEA. The junction shows trimming of 7 bases on V and 5 bases on J, plus 18 bases between the germline ends. The cohort consisted of hundreds of healthy bone marrow donors. At the time of sampling, all cohort members were nominally healthy, though unrecorded immune exposures were likely present. The donor tested CMV seronegative and was one of the 352 seronegative cohort members. Each donor provided a peripheral blood sample, and peripheral blood mononuclear cells were used for TCR beta sequencing. The Qiagen DNeasy Blood Extraction Kit was used to extract genomic DNA from the blood cell samples. Library method: the immunoSEQ multiplex PCR assay. For the multiplex PCR, a mixture combining 60 forward primers for TCR Vbeta segments and 13 reverse primers for TCR Jbeta segments was used. Amplification of the CDR3 region of rearranged TCR beta genes was performed with a multiplex PCR assay on genomic DNA. On the Illumina HiSeq System, the amplified TCR beta libraries were sequenced as 87-base-pair reads. As for the authors' bioinformatics: A later analysis counted approximately 74 million unique TCR beta chains across the 666 repertoires, and around 9.9 million of these chains were shared by at least two donors. A nearest-neighbor algorithm error-corrected the raw reads and collapsed the reads into unique sequences, merging closely related sequences to remove PCR and sequencing errors. Alignment of CDR3 sequences to IMGT reference sequences was used to assign V, D and J gene segments. Each retained sequence needed at least a six-nucleotide match to both a V gene segment and a J gene segment. Rearrangements were called productive when the CDR3 lacked stop codons and stayed in frame with V and J; all others were non-productive. CDR3 was defined by IMGT convention, running from the second conserved V-encoded cysteine to the conserved J-encoded phenylalanine. The earlier analysis of 550 to 650 of the donors excluded any sequence lacking an unambiguous match to a single V gene segment. In an earlier analysis of roughly 600 of the donors, a V segment was called functional when productive rearrangements were above 56.7%, and segregating when the standard deviation between donors exceeded 5%. A statistical classification framework was built to diagnose cytomegalovirus status from the catalog of TCR beta chain sequences. In a later analysis, TCR nucleotide sequences were compared against IMGT/GENE-DB human TR gene sequences so that V and J genes could be assigned. Using the TCRdist pipeline, a later analysis assigned CDR3 sequences along with most-parsimonious VDJ recombination scenarios. In a later analysis, every TCR beta chain was defined by the combination of its CDR3 amino acid sequence and its V-gene family, and reads without a unique V-gene family were dropped. A later analysis removed roughly 590 highly shared, low-generation-probability nucleotide sequences to deal with suspected cross-contamination and a sequencing artifact. In a later analysis, a clonal expansion index was calculated for each public chain from normalized within-repertoire ranks of inferred template counts. Generation probabilities in a later analysis came from a VDJ recombination model fitted to out-of-frame rearrangements, and those results were checked against IGoR. In a later analysis, hypergeometric tests were used to score TCR-TCR, TCR-HLA and TCR-CMV co-occurrence, with a repertoire-size bias correction applied to TCR pairs. A later analysis estimated false discovery rates by permuting HLA or CMV assignments 20 times. In a later analysis, co-occurring TCRs were grouped using DBSCAN, with TCRdist sequence similarity added in when clustering inside HLA-allele-positive subsets. Repertoires with fewer than 30,000 or more than 120,000 public chains were left out of co-occurrence clustering, as were a few repertoires with anomalous nucleotide sharing. TCRdb re-hosts the immuneACCESS table, in-frame sequences only. Its copies lack some clones; in the studies checked, an unresolved V gene accounts for under half of them, and the cause for the rest is not known. Clone size and V and J calls were adopted from that table, with D and trimming inferred from the DNA. The sample table records about 150,000 clones. The ten biggest clones cover roughly 1.6% of the sample.

The sample taken for sequencing was PBMCs. This chain is built from TRBV29-1 and TRBJ2-7; D gene: possibly TRBD2, on 6 matching bases. The receptor comes from a woman aged 45 to 65 in good health and CMV-seronegative. The CDR3: CSALRTTGHEQYF. The DNA sequence is TGCAGCGCCCTGCGGACTACAGGCCACGAGCAGTACTTC.